The clone carrying this TCR beta chain was recorded at least ten times. This record comes from a study of T cells after yellow fever vaccination. The CDR3 sequence is 16 residues long. V was cut by 4 bases and J by 1 base, with 16 bases left in between. CDR1 is SGDLS and CDR2 is YYNGEE in the germline V gene. Universal primer sites and UMIs were introduced during 5'RACE template-switching synthesis of TCR cDNA. TCRdb reprocessed the 5' RACE reads via MiXCR and lists one record per CDR3 protein. This sample has approximately 110,000 distinct CDR3 sequences, with 7.4% found just once. The TCR was taken from a man in his late teens or twenties who received the YFV17D yellow fever vaccine. The sample in question was CD4+ T cells sorted from PBMCs, obtained 10 to 11 days after the first yellow fever vaccination. J is TRBJ2-3 and V is TRBV9, with D hard to call. The CDR3 here is CASSPSNLVGTDTQYF. The DNA for the CDR3 is TGTGCCAGCAGCCCATCAAACTTGGTCGGCACAGATACGCAGTATTTT.